This entry lists 18 T cell receptor beta chains sequenced from one sample in a study of blood T cell repertoires in COVID-19. Data came from immunoSEQ multiplex PCR; TCRdb stores just in-frame clones and leaves some out. The data hold 300,000 to 350,000 clones, with about 87% observed a single time. Sequencing was performed on peripheral blood. The receptors originated from a woman in her twenties or thirties with COVID-19, enrolled during active disease.

The chain employs TRBV28 and TRBJ2-1, with unresolved D. Trimming pared 2 bases from V and 0 bases from J, leaving 17 bases between. This CDR3 has 18 residues. CDR1 MDHEN and CDR2 SYDVKM come from the germline V gene. The CDR3 nucleotides read TGTGCCAGCAGTTTACGGGTAGTGGTCTCCCACTCCTACAATGAGCAGTTCTTC. Amino acid sequence: CASSLRVVVSHSYNEQFF.

This clone was seen a single time. V is TRBV4-1 and J is TRBJ1-6, with TRBD1 matching over 8 bases. The CDR3 loop spans 15 amino acids. The trim removed 1 base at V and 11 bases at J, leaving 7 bases unmatched. The germline gives CDR1 MGHRA, CDR2 YSYEKL. DNA of the CDR3: TGCGCCAGCAGCCAAGTAGACAGGGGTAGCGCACCCCTCCACTTT. This codes for CASSQVDRGSAPLHF.

The J gene is TRBJ1-5, the V gene TRBV5-8; no reliable D call. CDR3 length: 13 residues. Trimming took off 4 bases at V and 5 bases at J, with 10 bases between the two ends. Per germline, CDR1 SGHTS and CDR2 YDEGEE. This CDR3 is CASSREYYQPQHF. The CDR3 DNA reads as TGTGCCAGCAGCCGAGAGTACTATCAGCCCCAGCATTTT. The full variable domain, rest sourced from reference TRBV5-8 and TRBJ1-5, is EAGVTQSPTHLIKTRGQQATLRCSPISGHTSVYWYQQALGLGLQFLLWYDEGEERNRGNFPPRFSGRQFPNYSSELNVNALELEDSALYLCASSREYYQPQHFGDGTRLSIL.

The chain is built from TRBV7-9 and TRBJ1-3, with D maybe TRBD1 (6 bases). Per germline, CDR1 SEHNR and CDR2 FQNEAQ (reference sequence). The germline V and J ends were trimmed by 2 bases and 1 base, with 6 bases remaining between them. CDR3 length: 14 residues. CDR3: CASSLRGSGNTIYF. The CDR3 region has the DNA TGTGCCAGCAGCTTAAGGGGGTCTGGAAACACCATATATTTT.

The rearrangement links TRBV28 to TRBJ1-4; 7 nucleotides line up with TRBD1. This CDR3 contains 16 residues. The V gene end was trimmed by 2 bases and the J gene end by 3 bases; junction bases not matched to a gene: 6. Germline lookup yields CDR1 MDHEN and CDR2 SYDVKM. The CDR3 sequence is CASSLITGASNEKLFF. The CDR3 DNA sequence: TGTGCCAGCAGTTTAATCACAGGGGCCTCTAATGAAAAACTGTTTTTT.

This clone was recorded once. The DNA of the CDR3 is TGTGCCAGCAGCCAAGAGGTACTAGCTGTTCAGTACTTC. Its protein product is CASSQEVLAVQYF. This chain uses TRBV3-1 (or the pseudogene TRBV3-2) with TRBJ2-4; TRBD2 might be the D (6 bases). The germline V gene encodes CDR1 LGHDT and CDR2 YNNKEL (reference sequence). Deletions cut 0 bases from V and 11 bases from J, with 11 bases between. The length of the CDR3 is 13 residues.

The rearrangement joins TRBV10-2 to TRBJ1-2, with 10 bases aligning to TRBD1. The CDR3 totals 17 residues. After removal of 5 bases from V and 0 bases from J, the junction contained 9 bases not matched to a gene. The germline gives CDR1 WSHSY, CDR2 SAAADI. This CDR3 reads CASSPWGQGNSNYGYTF. For the CDR3, the DNA is TGCGCCAGCAGTCCCTGGGGACAGGGGAACTCTAACTATGGCTACACCTTC.

J is TRBJ1-6 and V is TRBV4-1; 8 bases line up with TRBD1. Germline loops: CDR1 MGHRA, CDR2 YSYEKL. V was clipped by 3 bases and J by 6 bases; unmatched bases: 4. The CDR3 has 15 amino acids. The CDR3 sequence: CASSHAGGFNSPLHF. The CDR3 nucleotides are TGCGCCAGCAGCCACGCAGGGGGCTTTAATTCACCCCTCCACTTT.

The CDR3 region is CASSVAPGVAGVDEQFF. The DNA for the CDR3 is TGTGCCAGCAGCGTAGCTCCGGGGGTAGCGGGGGTCGATGAGCAGTTCTTC. V usage is TRBV9 and J usage is TRBJ2-1, with TRBD2 matching 9 bases. V shed 0 bases and J 8 bases; nucleotides not matched to a gene: 12. The CDR3 consists of 17 residues. CDR1 is SGDLS and CDR2 is YYNGEE in the germline V gene. The entire variable domain, with the rest obtained from reference TRBV9 and TRBJ2-1, is as follows: DSGVTQTPKHLITATGQRVTLRCSPRSGDLSVYWYQQSLDQGLQFLIQYYNGEERAKGNILERFSAQQFPDLHSELNLSSLELGDSALYFCASSVAPGVAGVDEQFFGPGTRLTVL.

This chain uses TRBV2 with TRBJ2-5; possible D gene TRBD2, 5 bases. V lost 7 bases and J lost 2, with 11 bases in between. CDR3 length: 13 residues. Germline V gene data show CDR1 as SNHLY and CDR2 as FYNNEI. CDR3 in DNA: TGTGCCAGCAAAAACGGGGTTCAAGAGACCCAGTACTTC. The encoded protein is CASKNGVQETQYF.

This clone was counted only a few times. This chain connects TRBV5-6 to TRBJ1-6; no clear D gene. V lost 5 bases to trimming and J lost 0 bases, with 15 bases between them. The CDR3 loop spans 17 amino acids. The germline gives CDR1 SGHDT, CDR2 YYEEEE. The CDR3 sequence is CASSIGMGSSYNSPLHF. CDR3 DNA: TGTGCCAGCAGTATAGGGATGGGGAGCTCCTATAATTCACCCCTCCACTTT.

As regards this clone: The sample carries other DNA sequences with the same CDR3. The chain employs TRBV9 and TRBJ1-4; D remains ambiguous. CDR1 is SGDLS and CDR2 is YYNGEE in the germline V gene. V was shortened by 0 bases and J by 0 bases, with 6 bases between the two germline ends. CDR3 length: 15 amino acids. The CDR3 coding sequence is TGTGCCAGCAGCGTAGGAACAGCAACTAATGAAAAACTGTTTTTT. Its protein product is CASSVGTATNEKLFF. The variable domain in full, completed from reference TRBV9 and TRBJ1-4, reads DSGVTQTPKHLITATGQRVTLRCSPRSGDLSVYWYQQSLDQGLQFLIQYYNGEERAKGNILERFSAQQFPDLHSELNLSSLELGDSALYFCASSVGTATNEKLFFGSGTQLSVL.

The chain uses TRBV14 and TRBJ1-5, with D unclear. There are 13 residues in the CDR3. The germline CDR1 and CDR2 sequences are SGHDN and FVKESK. Trimming pared 1 base from V and 2 bases from J, leaving 3 bases between. The CDR3 region is CASSQAGNQPQHF. The CDR3 DNA is TGTGCCAGCAGCCAAGCTGGCAATCAGCCCCAGCATTTT.

This CDR3 reads CASSLGFSSYEQYF. Written as DNA, the CDR3 is TGTGCCAGCAGCTTAGGGTTCAGCTCCTACGAGCAGTACTTC. V gene TRBV11-2 combines with J gene TRBJ2-7; D unresolved. Germline CDR1 reads SGHAT; CDR2 reads FQNNGV. The V gene lost 1 base and the J gene lost 0 bases, with 7 bases spanning the gap. CDR3 length: 14 residues. Combining the CDR3 with reference TRBV11-2 and TRBJ2-7 gives the whole variable domain EAGVAQSPRYKIIEKRQSVAFWCNPISGHATLYWYQQILGQGPKLLIQFQNNGVVDDSQLPKDRFSAERLKGVDSTLKIQPAKLEDSAVYLCASSLGFSSYEQYFGPGTRLTVT.

The rearrangement links TRBV7-9 to TRBJ2-1; D might be TRBD2 (6 bases). The CDR3 spans 15 residues. V was pared by 1 base and J by 7 bases, with 14 bases between. Looked up from germline, CDR1 is SEHNR and CDR2 is FQNEAQ (reference sequence). CDR3 nucleotides: TGTGCCAGCAGCTTAGTGAATTTACGGGGGAATGAGCAGTTCTTC. It is translated as CASSLVNLRGNEQFF.

The rearrangement uses TRBV4-1 and TRBJ2-5; 9 bases are a match to TRBD2. The germline V gene encodes CDR1 MGHRA and CDR2 YSYEKL. After removal of 0 bases from V and 2 bases from J, the junction contained 7 bases not matched to a gene. The CDR3 extends over 17 amino acids. CDR3 protein: CASSQDKIAGVQETQYF. The DNA for the CDR3 is TGCGCCAGCAGCCAAGATAAAATAGCGGGGGTGCAAGAGACCCAGTACTTC.

The J gene is TRBJ2-1, the V gene TRBV4-2; 8 bases align to TRBD1. Per the germline V gene, CDR1 is LGHNA and CDR2 is YNFKEQ. The CDR3 extends over 14 amino acids. Trimming at V came to 3 bases and at J to 6 bases, leaving 4 bases not matched to a gene. The CDR3 sequence: CASSQGQEINEQFF. The CDR3 DNA follows: TGTGCCAGCAGCCAGGGACAGGAGATCAATGAGCAGTTCTTC.

The V gene is TRBV6-6, the J gene TRBJ1-2; 10 nucleotides line up with TRBD1. The CDR3 runs 13 residues. V trimming: 8 bases; J trimming: 3 bases; junction bases outside the gene matches: 3. Germline CDR1 and CDR2: MNHNY and SVGAGI (reference sequence). The CDR3 loop reads CASADRGDYGYTF. The CDR3 DNA reads as TGTGCCAGCGCGGACAGGGGGGACTATGGCTACACCTTC.